The 31 T cell receptor beta chains below all came from one sample that was sequenced in a study of T cell responses to AZD1222 COVID-19 vaccine (dated by TCRdb to the early 2020s). The time point label on this specimen signifies: about 28 days (+/-7) after the second vaccine dose. Receptor amplification or capture employed the immunoSEQ multiplex PCR assay. TCRdb mirrors the immuneACCESS table, restricted to in-frame sequences. Some clones are absent from its copies; in checked studies, under half trace to an unresolved V gene, and the reason for the others is unknown. In this sample the table shows roughly 150,000 clones, 90% of which occur a single time. The ten largest clonotypes hold approximately 1.5% of the sample. This specimen was peripheral blood, taken 28 days after the second AZD1222 dose. These TCRs come from an adult who received the AZD1222 COVID-19 vaccine.

This chain links TRBV30 with TRBJ1-2; a weak D match, TRBD1 (5 bases). V lost 4 bases, J lost 5 bases, and 11 bases lay in between. From germline, CDR1 is GTSNPN and CDR2 SVGIG (reference sequence). This CDR3 spans 12 amino acids. The CDR3 loop reads CAWNSGGYGYTF. Written as DNA, the CDR3 is TGTGCCTGGAATTCCGGGGGGTATGGCTACACCTTC.

This chain connects TRBV28 to TRBJ2-7; perhaps D is TRBD1 or TRBD2 (6 bases each). Germline V gene data show CDR1 as MDHEN and CDR2 as SYDVKM. The CDR3 has 13 residues. Trimming took 3 bases from V and 3 from J, leaving 9 bases between them. The CDR3 DNA sequence: TGTGCCAGCAGTTTCGGGGGCCTCTACGAGCAGTACTTC. This codes for CASSFGGLYEQYF. The variable domain in full, completed from reference TRBV28 and TRBJ2-7, reads DVKVTQSSRYLVKRTGEKVFLECVQDMDHENMFWYRQDPGLGLRLIYFSYDVKMKEKGDIPEGYSVSREKKERFSLILESASTNQTSMYLCASSFGGLYEQYFGPGTRLTVT.

The chain combines TRBV6-5 with TRBJ1-6; D might be TRBD1 (6 bases). This CDR3 contains 14 residues. The germline V gene encodes CDR1 MNHEY and CDR2 SVGAGI. Trimming left V 6 bases short and J 10 bases short, with 16 bases between. The CDR3 sequence: CASRLQGGGSPLHF. The CDR3 DNA is TGTGCCAGCAGACTACAGGGTGGTGGGTCACCCCTCCACTTT.

The chain is built from TRBV9 and TRBJ1-1; D call uncertain. Per germline, CDR1 SGDLS and CDR2 YYNGEE. The CDR3 contains 12 residues. Trimming left V 2 bases short and J 6 bases short, with 8 bases between. In DNA, the CDR3 is TGTGCCAGCAGCGTCTCTGGACCTGAAGCTTTCTTT. It is translated as CASSVSGPEAFF.

This chain connects TRBV6-5 to TRBJ1-2, with TRBD1 as a possible D gene (6 bases). Between the trimmed V and J ends, which lost 0 bases and 3 bases, there was a span of 14 bases. The CDR3 is made up of 16 amino acids. Per germline, CDR1 MNHEY and CDR2 SVGAGI. DNA for the CDR3: TGTGCCAGCAGTTACTCGCGGGCACAGGGAGACTATGGCTACACCTTC. This sequence encodes CASSYSRAQGDYGYTF.

The gene calls are TRBV30 and TRBJ1-1, with TRBD1 matching over 7 bases. The J segment lost 4 bases and the V segment lost 1 base, leaving 6 bases of the junction unmatched. Germline values: CDR1 GTSNPN, CDR2 SVGIG (reference sequence). This CDR3 has 14 amino acids. The CDR3 is CAWSADRIGTEAFF. The CDR3 coding sequence is TGTGCCTGGAGTGCGGACAGGATAGGCACTGAAGCTTTCTTT. The full variable domain, rest sourced from reference TRBV30 and TRBJ1-1, is SQTIHQWPATLVQPVGSPLSLECTVEGTSNPNLYWYRQAAGRGLQLLFYSVGIGQISSEVPQNLSASRPQDRQFILSSKKLLLSDSGFYLCAWSADRIGTEAFFGQGTRLTVV.

The V and J genes are TRBV9 and TRBJ1-4, with D unresolved. From germline, CDR1 is SGDLS and CDR2 YYNGEE. The CDR3 has 14 amino acids. V gave up 3 bases and J gave up 8 bases, with 14 bases separating them. Here the CDR3 DNA reads TGTGCCAGCAGCGGTTCGGGTCGTAACGAAAAACTGTTTTTT. Its protein product is CASSGSGRNEKLFF.

This chain joins TRBV10-3 and TRBJ2-7; no clear D. Germline V gene lookup returns CDR1 ENHRY and CDR2 SYGVKD. This CDR3 is 15 amino acids long. V lost 3 bases, J lost 3 bases, and 15 bases lay in between. The CDR3, as DNA: TGTGCCATCAGTGACCCCCCAGGTAGCTACTACGAGCAGTACTTC. This translates into CAISDPPGSYYEQYF.

The J gene is TRBJ2-3, the V gene TRBV19; maybe TRBD1 (5 bases). Germline V CDR1 and CDR2: LNHDA, SQIVND (reference sequence). The CDR3 has 14 residues. With 3 bases removed from V and 4 bases from J, the gap between germline ends came to 11 bases. The DNA for the CDR3 is TGTGCCAGTAGTATCCTAACAGGCGCAGATACGCAGTATTTT. Translated: CASSILTGADTQYF.

CDR3 DNA: TGTGCCAGCTCCGCTAAGGATGGCTACACCTTC. This codes for CASSAKDGYTF. V is TRBV5-4 and J is TRBJ1-2; D gene ambiguous. V lost 7 bases to trimming and J lost 6 bases, with 10 bases between them. Germline values: CDR1 SGHNT, CDR2 YYREEE (reference sequence). This CDR3 region has 11 residues.

The J gene is TRBJ1-4, the V gene TRBV7-9; no firm D call. The germline V gene has CDR1 SEHNR and CDR2 FQNEAQ (reference sequence). The CDR3 runs 15 residues. Trimming removed 1 base from V and 0 bases from J, with 6 bases in between. In DNA form, the CDR3 reads TGTGCCAGCAGCTTAGTGCTGCCAACTAATGAAAAACTGTTTTTT. This sequence encodes CASSLVLPTNEKLFF.

The chain carries TRBV27 and TRBJ2-4; perhaps TRBD1 as D (6 bases). V lost 6 bases and J lost 1, with 16 bases in between. Germline loops: CDR1 MNHEY, CDR2 SMNVEV (reference sequence). The CDR3 sequence is 16 residues long. The chain's CDR3 is CASSPYRDTAKNIQYF. For the CDR3, the DNA is TGTGCCAGCAGCCCATACAGGGATACTGCCAAAAACATTCAGTACTTC.

The gene calls are TRBV11-3 and TRBJ2-2; TRBD2 might be the D (5 bases). The CDR3 spans 14 residues. Trimming removed 3 bases from V and 3 bases from J, with 8 bases in between. CDR1 and CDR2 (germline): SGHNT, YENEEA. CDR3 amino acids: CASSFGRYTGELFF. CDR3 bases: TGTGCCAGCAGCTTTGGGAGATACACCGGGGAGCTGTTTTTT.

V gene TRBV19 combines with J gene TRBJ2-7; D is tentatively TRBD1 or TRBD2 (5 bases each). Trimming removed 5 bases from V and 1 base from J, with 12 bases in between. This CDR3 is 14 amino acids long. Germline values: CDR1 LNHDA, CDR2 SQIVND (reference sequence). CDR3 DNA sequence: TGTGCCAGTAGTCTCCGGGACGGTTCCTACGAGCAGTACTTC. As protein: CASSLRDGSYEQYF.

This chain connects TRBV2 to TRBJ1-2; D call uncertain. Between the trimmed V and J ends, which lost 4 bases and 0 bases, there was a span of 6 bases. Germline-derived CDR1 and CDR2 are SNHLY and FYNNEI. The CDR3 is 13 amino acids. The CDR3 sequence: CASSGTANYGYTF. Here the CDR3 DNA reads TGTGCCAGCAGTGGGACGGCTAACTATGGCTACACCTTC.

V gene TRBV7-9 combines with J gene TRBJ1-6; possible D gene TRBD1, 5 bases. The germline gives CDR1 SEHNR, CDR2 FQNEAQ (reference sequence). Trimming shortened V by 2 bases and J by 8 bases, and 16 bases separated the two germline ends. The CDR3 covers 16 residues. This CDR3 reads CASSLYGTADYSPLHF. CDR3 DNA sequence: TGTGCCAGCAGCTTATATGGGACGGCGGACTATTCACCCCTCCACTTT.

This CDR3 reads CASSLSETYGYTF. CDR3 nucleotides: TGTGCCAGCAGTTTATCGGAGACCTATGGCTACACCTTC. V gene TRBV28 combines with J gene TRBJ1-2; D is ambiguous. CDR1 is MDHEN, CDR2 SYDVKM, per germline. The V end lost 1 base, the J end lost 4 bases, and 7 bases lay between the germline ends. This CDR3 is built from 13 residues.

This clone was seen only a few times. The chain recombines TRBV2 with TRBJ1-2; D perhaps matches TRBD1 (5 bases). CDR3 size: 13 residues. V gave up 3 bases and J gave up 6 bases, with 11 bases separating them. Germline CDR1 SNHLY, CDR2 FYNNEI. CDR3 bases: TGTGCCAGCAGTGATACGGGGGTGAATGGCTACACCTTC. It translates to CASSDTGVNGYTF.

The V and J genes are TRBV7-9 and TRBJ1-1; maybe TRBD1 (5 bases). Between the trimmed V and J ends, which lost 8 bases and 2 bases, there was a span of 9 bases. The CDR3 runs 12 residues. In germline, CDR1 is SEHNR, CDR2 FQNEAQ (reference sequence). The CDR3 here is CASGAGNTEAFF. The CDR3 nucleotides read TGTGCCAGCGGGGCCGGCAACACTGAAGCTTTCTTT.

The rearrangement uses TRBV28 and TRBJ2-1; D uncertain. In germline, CDR1 is MDHEN, CDR2 SYDVKM. The CDR3 loop spans 14 amino acids. The germline V and J ends were trimmed by 3 bases and 7 bases, with 13 bases remaining between them. CDR3 coding DNA: TGTGCCAGCAGTTTCCCCTTGAGTGGGAATGAGCAGTTCTTC. It specifies CASSFPLSGNEQFF.

CDR3 nucleotide sequence: TGTGCCAGCTCACCACTTCCGGGACTTCCCTACAATGAGCAGTTCTTC. Translation: CASSPLPGLPYNEQFF. This chain connects TRBV18 to TRBJ2-1; weak D call: TRBD2 (6 bases). Germline CDR1 reads KGHSH; CDR2 reads LQKENI. CDR3 length: 16 residues. Trimming took 1 base from V and 2 from J, leaving 12 bases between them.

This clone has a handful of counts. This rearrangement joins TRBV7-8 to TRBJ2-7; no clear D. Germline V gene sequence: CDR1 SGHVS, CDR2 FQNEAQ. V was trimmed by 4 bases and J by 2 bases, leaving 6 bases between them. CDR3 length: 12 amino acids. CDR3 DNA sequence: TGTGCCAGCAGCTACAGCCCCTACGAGCAGTACTTC. It translates to CASSYSPYEQYF. Using reference TRBV7-8 and TRBJ2-7 for the parts outside the CDR3, the full variable domain is GAGVSQSPRYKVAKRGQDVALRCDPISGHVSLFWYQQALGQGPEFLTYFQNEAQLDKSGLPSDRFFAERPEGSVSTLKIQRTQQEDSAVYLCASSYSPYEQYFGPGTRLTVT.

The chain recombines TRBV7-3 with TRBJ2-3; 11 positions match TRBD2. The CDR3 sequence is 16 residues long. Germline values: CDR1 SGHTA, CDR2 FQGTGA. The trim removed 2 bases at V and 5 bases at J, leaving 6 bases unmatched. The CDR3 DNA reads TGTGCCAGCAGCTTATTGGGCCTAGCGGGAGGAGATACGCAGTATTTT. Translation gives CASSLLGLAGGDTQYF.

As for this clone: A read error may produce the germline difference seen at one junction end. The CDR3 bases are TGTGCCAGCAGCCCCCACCTTCACTTT. This gives the protein CASSPHLHF. This sequence joins TRBV9 and TRBJ1-1; D remains unclear. Germline CDR1 reads SGDLS; CDR2 reads YYNGEE. This CDR3 has 9 amino acids.

The V call is TRBV19, the J call TRBJ2-1, with 8 bases lining up with TRBD1. The CDR3 has 14 amino acids. In germline, CDR1 is LNHDA, CDR2 SQIVND (reference sequence). The CDR3 spells CATGAGQVYNEQFF. CDR3 nucleotide sequence: TGTGCGACAGGGGCGGGACAGGTCTACAATGAGCAGTTCTTC.

The chain employs TRBV18 and TRBJ1-1; TRBD1 matches 7 bases. The CDR3 extends over 14 amino acids. V shed 8 bases and J 2 bases; nucleotides not matched to a gene: 8. Germline lookup yields CDR1 KGHSH and CDR2 LQKENI. The CDR3 protein is CASQRDSYNTEAFF. The CDR3 DNA follows: TGTGCCAGCCAACGGGACAGCTATAACACTGAAGCTTTCTTT.

This chain connects TRBV28 to TRBJ1-2; 8 bases align to TRBD1. Unmatched junction bases numbered 3, after V lost 8 bases and J lost 4 bases. The CDR3 has 12 amino acids. Per germline, CDR1 MDHEN and CDR2 SYDVKM. CDR3 loop: CASLTGGYGYTF. The CDR3 coding sequence is TGTGCCAGCCTAACAGGGGGCTATGGCTACACCTTC.

The V and J genes are TRBV27 and TRBJ2-5, with D perhaps TRBD1 (6 bases). The CDR3 has 15 residues. Germline values: CDR1 MNHEY, CDR2 SMNVEV (reference sequence). V lost 7 bases to trimming and J lost 4 bases, with 19 bases between them. CDR3 DNA: TGTGCCAGCAAGAGGGGGATCTCGAACTCAGAGACCCAGTACTTC. The encoded protein is CASKRGISNSETQYF.

This chain connects TRBV30 to TRBJ1-2; 9 bases match TRBD1. The germline gives CDR1 GTSNPN, CDR2 SVGIG (reference sequence). The V segment lost 2 bases and the J segment 4 bases; nucleotides outside the gene matches: 2. The CDR3 consists of 13 residues. CDR3 sequence: CAWSSDRGYGYTF. The CDR3 DNA reads TGTGCCTGGAGTTCGGACAGGGGCTATGGCTACACCTTC.

V and J are TRBV28 and TRBJ2-7; 7 positions agree with TRBD2. Unmatched junction bases numbered 10, after V lost 5 bases and J lost 3 bases. Germline V gene data show CDR1 as MDHEN and CDR2 as SYDVKM. The CDR3 totals 15 residues. CDR3 in DNA: TGTGCCAGCAGTCCTACTCTAGCGGAATACTACGAGCAGTACTTC. This encodes CASSPTLAEYYEQYF.

This chain connects TRBV4-1 to TRBJ1-2; 9 bases align to TRBD1. The trim removed 2 bases at V and 4 bases at J, leaving 8 bases unmatched. CDR1 MGHRA and CDR2 YSYEKL come from the germline V gene. The CDR3 length is 16 residues. This CDR3 reads CASSQQGQGRVYGYTF. The CDR3 bases are TGCGCCAGCAGCCAACAGGGACAGGGTAGGGTCTATGGCTACACCTTC.